A selection of T cell receptor beta chains follows, all from one sample in a study of cytomegalovirus exposure and HLA in healthy donors. Some clones are missing from TCRdb's copy, which holds only in-frame ones; the method was immunoSEQ multiplex PCR. The table has over 95,000 clones, roughly 80% seen once; the top ten hold about 2.5%. Material for sequencing was PBMCs. The origin of the receptors is a female donor in good health and CMV-seronegative. Each CDR3 is given with its conserved first and last residue. The D gene is left open where the match is weak. The size of a clone is reported for some rows only, either as once, few or many, or as a class for expanded clones.

J	V	size	D	CDR3	DNA
TRBJ2-5	TRBV11-2	once	NA	CASSLDLGGRGWETQYF	TGTGCCAGCAGCTTAGATCTAGGGGGGAGGGGTTGGGAGACCCAGTACTTC
TRBJ1-2	TRBV2	NA	TRBD1	CASSEALGQGNGYTF	TGTGCCAGCAGTGAAGCCCTGGGACAGGGGAATGGCTACACCTTC
TRBJ1-1	TRBV18	NA	NA	CASEEGGGTEAFF	TGTGCCAGCGAGGAAGGGGGAGGGACTGAAGCTTTCTTT
TRBJ1-2	TRBV5-6	once	NA	CASSLIPLGGVHYGYTF	TGTGCCAGCAGCTTGATCCCACTCGGAGGGGTTCACTATGGCTACACCTTC
TRBJ2-3	TRBV27	NA	NA	CASSLKPRGFTDTQYF	TGTGCCAGCAGCCTCAAACCGCGAGGATTCACAGATACGCAGTATTTT
TRBJ2-7	TRBV18	NA	TRBD1	CASSPIRTGGSYEQYF	TGTGCCAGCTCACCGATTCGGACAGGGGGATCCTACGAGCAGTACTTC
TRBJ1-5	TRBV6-6	NA	NA	CASSYEEPQHF	TGTGCCAGCAGTTACGAGGAGCCCCAGCATTTT
TRBJ2-5	TRBV29-1	NA	TRBD2	CSVRSGGLETQYF	TGCAGCGTCAGGAGCGGGGGGTTAGAGACCCAGTACTTC
TRBJ1-2	TRBV6-5	NA	TRBD1	CASSSRTGGSYGYTF	TGTGCCAGCAGTTCCAGGACAGGGGGGTCCTATGGCTACACCTTC
TRBJ2-5	TRBV11-3	NA	TRBD2	CASSPRTSFGETQYF	TGTGCCAGCAGCCCCAGGACTAGTTTCGGTGAGACCCAGTACTTC
TRBJ2-7	TRBV27	NA	TRBD1	CASSLGQGAYEQYF	TGTGCCAGCAGTTTAGGGCAGGGGGCGTACGAGCAGTACTTC
TRBJ2-7	TRBV2	NA	NA	CASSQEGEQYF	TGTGCCAGCAGCCAGGAGGGCGAGCAGTACTTC
TRBJ2-3	TRBV7-2	NA	NA	CASSLRVFRGDLTDTQYF	TGTGCCAGCAGCTTGAGGGTGTTCCGTGGAGACCTCACAGATACGCAGTATTTT
TRBJ2-3	TRBV6-1	NA	TRBD1	CASSIISTGETQYF	TGTGCCAGCAGTATTATCTCGACAGGGGAAACGCAGTATTTT
TRBJ2-7	TRBV6-5	once	TRBD2	CASRFTSGGPGEQYF	TGTGCCAGCAGATTTACTAGCGGGGGGCCGGGAGAGCAGTACTTC
TRBJ1-2	TRBV30	NA	TRBD1	CAWSAGQGINYGYTF	TGTGCCTGGAGTGCTGGACAGGGGATCAACTATGGCTACACCTTC
TRBJ1-4	TRBV7-6	few	TRBD1	CASSPIGTGSDEKLFF	TGTGCCAGCAGCCCGATTGGGACAGGGAGTGATGAAAAACTGTTTTTT
TRBJ1-2	TRBV5-5	NA	TRBD1	CASSLPSGQGRGYTF	TGTGCCAGCAGCTTGCCCAGTGGACAGGGACGTGGCTACACCTTC
TRBJ2-7	TRBV4-2	few	NA	CASSQETGRGAQYF	TGTGCCAGCAGCCAAGAAACGGGACGGGGGGCCCAGTACTTC
TRBJ2-5	TRBV7-9	NA	NA	CSSSSGPETQYF	TGTTCCAGCAGCTCAGGCCCCGAGACCCAGTACTTC
TRBJ2-7	TRBV10-3	NA	NA	CAISETDTRSYEQYF	TGTGCCATCAGTGAGACGGACACCCGCTCCTACGAGCAGTACTTC
TRBJ1-4	TRBV10-3	NA	TRBD1	CAISESRDRDEKLFF	TGTGCCATCAGTGAGTCCCGGGACAGGGATGAAAAACTGTTTTTT
TRBJ2-2	TRBV7-3	NA	NA	CASSYRHRGELFF	TGTGCCAGCAGCTATAGACATCGCGGGGAGCTGTTTTTT
TRBJ1-2	TRBV27	NA	NA	CAAGGPGYTF	TGTGCCGCCGGAGGCCCCGGCTACACCTTC
TRBJ2-7	TRBV10-3	NA	NA	CAISSGSYEQYF	TGTGCCATCAGTAGCGGTTCCTACGAGCAGTACTTC
TRBJ2-5	TRBV28	NA	NA	CAGSPRGKETQYF	TGTGCCGGCAGCCCCAGGGGAAAAGAGACCCAGTACTTC
TRBJ2-2	TRBV5-1	NA	TRBD1	CASSSGTGGLTNTGELFF	TGCGCCAGCAGCTCGGGGACAGGGGGCCTCACGAACACCGGGGAGCTGTTTTTT
TRBJ1-5	TRBV30	NA	TRBD1	CAWSVQRTGGFNQPQHF	TGTGCCTGGAGTGTCCAAAGGACAGGGGGATTTAATCAGCCCCAGCATTTT
TRBJ1-1	TRBV21-1	NA	NA	CASSKEPRANTEAFF	TGTGCCAGCAGCAAAGAGCCGAGAGCGAACACTGAAGCTTTCTTT
TRBJ1-4	TRBV10-2	NA	TRBD1	CARGTGTQSATNEKLFF	TGCGCCAGGGGGACAGGGACTCAGTCTGCAACTAATGAAAAACTGTTTTTT
TRBJ2-7	TRBV6-1	few	NA	CASTGMYEQYF	TGTGCCAGCACAGGGATGTACGAGCAGTACTTC
TRBJ1-5	TRBV5-6	NA	NA	CASSSKLAPVTGPQHF	TGTGCCAGCAGCTCTAAACTGGCCCCAGTGACAGGGCCCCAGCATTTT
TRBJ1-2	TRBV7-2	NA	NA	CASSLTGQSYYGYTF	TGTGCCAGCAGCTTAACCGGACAGAGCTACTATGGCTACACCTTC
TRBJ1-2	TRBV19	NA	TRBD1	CASSARGRNYGYTF	TGTGCCAGTAGTGCCAGGGGGCGTAACTATGGCTACACCTTC
TRBJ1-4	TRBV5-4	NA	TRBD1	CASSYTGGEEKLFF	TGTGCCAGCAGCTACACAGGGGGCGAGGAAAAACTGTTTTTT
TRBJ2-1	TRBV7-9	NA	NA	CASSPRGASYNEQFF	TGTGCCAGCAGCCCCCGGGGGGCGTCCTACAATGAGCAGTTCTTC
TRBJ1-1	TRBV6-1	NA	NA	CASSEMRNTEAFF	TGTGCCAGCAGTGAAATGAGGAACACTGAAGCTTTCTTT
TRBJ2-7	TRBV9	NA	TRBD2	CASSVGTSNEQYF	TGTGCCAGCAGCGTAGGGACTAGTAACGAGCAGTACTTC
TRBJ2-5	TRBV7-6	NA	NA	CASRTGYRETQYF	TGTGCCAGCAGGACGGGGTATCGAGAGACCCAGTACTTC
TRBJ2-7	TRBV27	NA	TRBD1	CASSQRQGANPYEQYF	TGTGCCAGCAGCCAGAGACAGGGGGCAAACCCCTACGAGCAGTACTTC
TRBJ2-1	TRBV5-1	NA	TRBD2	CASSVTSGGPREQFF	TGCGCCAGCAGCGTTACTAGCGGGGGGCCCCGTGAGCAGTTCTTC
TRBJ2-2	TRBV13	NA	NA	CASSARGTGELFF	TGTGCCAGCAGCGCCAGGGGTACCGGGGAGCTGTTTTTT
TRBJ1-2	TRBV19	once	TRBD1	CASSPTGTYGYTF	TGTGCCAGTAGTCCGACAGGGACCTATGGCTACACCTTC
TRBJ2-1	TRBV5-5	NA	TRBD2	CASSQNSGGNYNEQFF	TGTGCCAGCAGCCAAAATAGCGGGGGGAACTACAATGAGCAGTTCTTC
TRBJ2-7	TRBV9	NA	TRBD1	CASSPGTGSYEQYF	TGTGCCAGCAGCCCCGGGACAGGCTCCTACGAGCAGTACTTC
TRBJ1-1	TRBV10-2	NA	NA	CASRERRGAGTEAFF	TGCGCCAGCAGAGAACGTCGGGGGGCAGGCACTGAAGCTTTCTTT
TRBJ2-7	TRBV4-3	once	TRBD2	CASSQDDGGGLYEQYF	TGCGCCAGCAGCCAAGACGACGGGGGGGGCCTATACGAGCAGTACTTC